This TCR beta chain was found in a study of tumor-infiltrating lymphocytes in localized non-small cell lung cancer. Repertoires were generated with immunoSEQ multiplex PCR, while TCRdb's copy carries only in-frame clones and drops some. Of 23,000 or so clones listed, 50% to 80% are singletons. The sample holds one count of this clone. CDR3 length: 17 amino acids. Germline trimming cut 3 bases from V and 1 base from J; bases unmatched to any gene: 7. The V gene's germline CDR1 is SGDLS and CDR2 YYNGEE. The rearrangement joins TRBV9 to TRBJ2-3, with 11 positions matching TRBD2. The source material was lung tumor tissue. The source is a human donor with non-small cell lung cancer. The CDR3 bases are TGTGCCAGCAGCGCAGCCGGGACTAGCGGCCGCACAGATACGCAGTATTTT. This codes for CASSAAGTSGRTDTQYF.